The sequence of this TCR beta chain was determined in a study of STAT5B mutations in CD4+ large granular lymphocyte leukemia. Overall study results and limits: 8/27 top patient clones versus 2/35 control clones were TRBV06-family. Patient CD4-sorted repertoires stayed more clonal than healthy ones after leukemic-clone removal.

Assay: immunoSEQ multiplex PCR; the TCRdb copy retains only in-frame clones and omits some. Of fewer than 40,000 clones listed, over 65% were seen once; the top ten hold roughly 7.7%. Healthy controls were blood donor buffy coats. There are a few counts of this clone. Its matching antigen is unknown. The germline CDR1 and CDR2 sequences are SNHLY and FYNNEI. The CDR3 covers 14 residues. J was trimmed by 5 bases and V by 8 bases; bases with no gene match: 12. The TCR sequence derives from a human donor in good health. The rearrangement links TRBV2 to TRBJ2-7, with 7 bases lining up with TRBD1. The sequencing input was CD4+ T cells from blood buffy coats. Here the CDR3 reads CASRGQGGINEQYF. In nucleotides, the CDR3 is TGTGCCAGCCGGGGCCAAGGGGGCATCAACGAGCAGTACTTC.